One sample yielded the 22 T cell receptor beta chains listed below, sequenced in a study of T cell repertoires in cytomegalovirus infection. TCRdb reanalysed the reads using MiXCR and keeps one entry per CDR3 protein. This sample has fewer than 900,000 distinct CDR3 sequences; approximately 32% occur once, and the top ten carry under 15%. Antigens for these TCRs are unknown. The sequences come from cultured CD8+ T cells from PBMCs, collected from culture after CMV antigen stimulation. Every receptor here comes from a human donor in good health (CMV status not recorded). Some clones in this sample may be carry-over from other donors' samples.

This clonotype was counted only a few times. The rearrangement uses TRBV6-2 or TRBV6-3 and TRBJ1-6; TRBD1 matches at 7 bases. With 5 bases clipped from V and 6 bases from J, the junction kept 7 bases outside the gene matches. CDR1 is MNHEY and CDR2 is SVGEGT in the germline V gene. CDR3 length: 15 residues. The CDR3 sequence is CASSQPGQLNSPLHF. As DNA, the CDR3 is TGTGCCAGCAGTCAACCGGGACAGCTTAATTCACCCCTCCACTTT.

The V call is TRBV4-1, the J call TRBJ2-1, with 8 nucleotides matching TRBD1. CDR3 length equals 15 residues. The V gene's germline CDR1 is MGHRA and CDR2 YSYEKL. Germline trimming cut 1 base from V and 8 bases from J; bases unmatched to any gene: 7. The CDR3 is CASSQASQGAYEQFF. The CDR3 coding sequence is TGCGCCAGCAGCCAAGCGTCGCAGGGGGCATATGAGCAGTTCTTC.

The rearrangement joins TRBV4-2 to TRBJ2-3; no reliable D call. V shed 4 bases and J shed 4 bases, with 15 bases lying between them. The CDR3 spans 15 residues. Looked up from germline, CDR1 is LGHNA and CDR2 is YNFKEQ. CDR3 nucleotides: TGTGCCAGCAGCCTGGAGCAAGCTAGTCCAGATACGCAGTATTTT. This codes for CASSLEQASPDTQYF.

This chain uses TRBV11-2 with TRBJ1-4, with D perhaps TRBD1 (6 bases). Trimming cost V 5 bases and J 8 bases, with 12 bases left between them. Germline V gives CDR1 SGHAT, CDR2 FQNNGV. CDR3 length: 13 amino acids. CDR3: CASSIWDKEKLFF. CDR3 sequence (DNA): TGTGCCAGCAGCATTTGGGACAAAGAAAAACTGTTTTTT.

This clonotype was seen more than once but under ten times. The V gene is TRBV7-2, the J gene TRBJ2-1, with a weak D call TRBD2 (6 bases). Germline assignment: CDR1 SGHTA and CDR2 FQGNSA. The V end was cut by 5 bases, the J end by 7 bases, with 15 bases between. The CDR3 totals 14 residues. CDR3 in amino acids: CASSLGGTWNEQFF. CDR3 nucleotide sequence: TGTGCCAGCAGCCTTGGGGGGACGTGGAATGAGCAGTTCTTC.

The V call is TRBV5-4, the J call TRBJ2-1; TRBD1 aligns across 9 bases. The germline CDR1 and CDR2 sequences are SGHNT and YYREEE (reference sequence). The CDR3 totals 13 residues. V shed 4 bases and J 9 bases; nucleotides not matched to a gene: 5. CDR3 amino acids: CASSPTGGREQFF. In nucleotides, the CDR3 is TGTGCCAGCAGCCCAACAGGGGGCCGTGAGCAGTTCTTC.

J is TRBJ2-1 and V is TRBV6-5; 10 nucleotides match TRBD2. Trimming cost V 1 base and J 8 bases; bases outside gene matches: 11. Germline-derived CDR1 and CDR2 are MNHEY and SVGAGI. CDR3 length: 17 residues. The DNA for the CDR3 is TGTGCCAGCAGTTACTTAGCGGGGGGCCCCCTGTCCCATGAGCAGTTCTTC. Protein: CASSYLAGGPLSHEQFF.

This clonotype has at least ten counts. The chain has TRBV6-1 and TRBJ1-2, with 8 positions matching TRBD1. This CDR3 is 15 amino acids long. Germline CDR1 reads MNHNS; CDR2 reads SASEGT. After removal of 5 bases from V and 3 bases from J, the junction contained 8 bases not matched to a gene. The CDR3 here is CASSLSGGNYYGYTF. CDR3 coding DNA: TGTGCCAGCAGTTTATCAGGGGGCAATTACTATGGCTACACCTTC.

With regard to this clonotype: Mismatch with germline at one junction end may stem from a read error. The rearrangement uses TRBV4-1 and TRBJ2-1, with 10 bases aligning to TRBD2. Germline V gene data show CDR1 as MGHRA and CDR2 as YSYEKL. CDR3 length: 16 residues. The CDR3 nucleotides read TGCTCCAGCAGCCAAGAAGGCCTAGCGGGGGTAGATGAGCAGTTCTTC. It translates to CSSSQEGLAGVDEQFF.

The chain couples TRBV13 to TRBJ2-5; possibly TRBD2 for D (6 bases). This CDR3 spans 13 amino acids. V lost 7 bases to trimming and J lost 1 base, with 10 bases between them. CDR1 is PRHDT and CDR2 is FYEKMQ in the germline V gene (reference sequence). CDR3 nucleotide sequence: TGTGCCAGCACCCAGCGGGTCCAAGAGACCCAGTACTTC. As protein: CASTQRVQETQYF.

The chain's CDR3 is CASSERGTGGESGNQPQHF. CDR3 coding DNA: TGTGCCAGCAGTGAAAGGGGGACAGGGGGCGAGTCAGGCAATCAGCCCCAGCATTTT. The chain links TRBV2 to TRBJ1-5; 12 bases line up with TRBD1. Germline V CDR1 and CDR2: SNHLY, FYNNEI. The V and J ends lost 2 bases and 2 bases, in that order; junction bases with no gene match: 10. CDR3 length: 19 amino acids. The full variable domain, completed using reference TRBV2 and TRBJ1-5, is EPEVTQTPSHQVTQMGQEVILRCVPISNHLYFYWYRQILGQKVEFLVSFYNNEISEKSEIFDDQFSVERPDGSNFTLKIRSTKLEDSAMYFCASSERGTGGESGNQPQHFGDGTRLSIL.

The chain carries TRBV9 and TRBJ2-1; D may be TRBD2 (6 bases). The CDR3 is made up of 15 amino acids. V was trimmed by 0 bases and J by 2 bases, leaving 9 bases between them. Germline V CDR1 and CDR2: SGDLS, YYNGEE. The CDR3 DNA follows: TGTGCCAGCAGCGTAGCGGGGGTGGCCTACAATGAGCAGTTCTTC. It translates to CASSVAGVAYNEQFF.

V usage is TRBV27 and J usage is TRBJ2-1; TRBD2 matches 14 bases. Germline CDR1 is MNHEY and CDR2 is SMNVEV (reference sequence). This CDR3 contains 18 residues. The trim removed 5 bases at V and 0 bases at J, leaving 6 bases unmatched. The CDR3 is CASSQTSGGASSYNEQFF. DNA of the CDR3: TGTGCCAGCAGTCAGACTAGCGGGGGGGCCAGCTCCTACAATGAGCAGTTCTTC.

This clonotype came up a few times. The V gene is TRBV6-5, the J gene TRBJ2-1; maybe TRBD2 (5 bases). There are 16 residues in the CDR3. From germline, CDR1 is MNHEY and CDR2 SVGAGI. The ends were cut back, 5 bases at V and 6 bases at J, with 20 bases in the middle. CDR3 DNA: TGTGCCAGCAGTCCCCTGACATGGGGTGGACTCAATGAGCAGTTCTTC. This codes for CASSPLTWGGLNEQFF.

The chain recombines TRBV27 with TRBJ2-5; the match to TRBD2 covers 9 bases. Germline V CDR1 and CDR2: MNHEY, SMNVEV (reference sequence). The CDR3 extends over 16 amino acids. Trimming at V came to 1 base and at J to 1 base, leaving 4 bases not matched to a gene. CDR3 coding DNA: TGTGCCAGCAGTTTATATAGCGGGGGTTTCCAAGAGACCCAGTACTTC. Translating gives CASSLYSGGFQETQYF.

The CDR3 nucleotides are TGTGCCAGCGGCAGGGGGCTATCACCCCTCCACTTT. Translating gives CASGRGLSPLHF. This chain connects TRBV5-4 to TRBJ1-6; 8 nucleotides agree with TRBD1. V lost 7 bases, J lost 10 bases, and 4 bases stayed unmatched. Germline assignment: CDR1 SGHNT and CDR2 YYREEE (reference sequence). The CDR3 runs 12 residues.

This clonotype was detected many times. The CDR3 bases are TGTGCCAGCAGCCTGGGACAGTCCCTTATCGGGAACACTGAAGCTTTCTTT. Translating gives CASSLGQSLIGNTEAFF. The chain employs TRBV6-1 and TRBJ1-1; 7 bases line up with TRBD1. The CDR3 extends over 17 amino acids. Germline values: CDR1 MNHNS, CDR2 SASEGT. The V and J ends lost 6 bases and 1 base, in that order; junction bases with no gene match: 14.

This clonotype has only a few counts. V usage is TRBV6-2 or TRBV6-3 and J usage is TRBJ1-1; TRBD1 agrees at 12 bases. This CDR3 contains 16 residues. CDR1 is MNHEY, CDR2 SVGEGT, per germline. After removal of 2 bases from V and 5 bases from J, the junction contained 6 bases not matched to a gene. CDR3 protein: CASSYGTGGGWTEAFF. The CDR3 coding sequence is TGTGCCAGCAGTTACGGGACAGGGGGCGGATGGACTGAAGCTTTCTTT.

The chain uses TRBV7-9 and TRBJ1-4, with TRBD1 matching 11 bases. Trimming at V came to 3 bases and at J to 12 bases, leaving 15 bases not matched to a gene. This CDR3 contains 17 residues. CDR1 and CDR2 (germline): SEHNR, FQNEAQ (reference sequence). CDR3 protein: CASSFKGQGELNGELFF. The CDR3 nucleotides read TGTGCCAGCAGCTTTAAGGGACAGGGGGAGCTGAATGGGGAACTGTTTTTT. The variable domain in full, completed from reference TRBV7-9 and TRBJ1-4, reads DTGVSQNPRHKITKRGQNVTFRCDPISEHNRLYWYRQTLGQGPEFLTYFQNEAQLEKSRLLSDRFSAERPKGSFSTLEIQRTEQGDSAMYLCASSFKGQGELNGELFFGSGTQLSVL.

Turning to this clonotype: This may stem from a read error, because a much larger clone lies one nucleotide away. V gene TRBV7-3 combines with J gene TRBJ2-1; D perhaps matches TRBD1 (6 bases). CDR3 size: 15 residues. CDR1 is SGHTA, CDR2 FQGTGA, per germline. The CDR3 coding sequence is TGTGCCAGCAGCTTATCCGGGACATCAGGCAATGAGCAGTCCTTC. Translating gives CASSLSGTSGNEQSF.

V and J are TRBV12-3 or TRBV12-4 and TRBJ2-7; weak D call: TRBD1 (5 bases). V was shortened by 3 bases and J by 5 bases, with 14 bases between the two germline ends. This CDR3 has 14 residues. CDR3: CASSFTPGWNEQYF. In DNA, the CDR3 is TGTGCCAGCAGTTTCACTCCAGGGTGGAACGAGCAGTACTTC.

The DNA of the CDR3 is TGTGCCATCACCACTAGCGCCTACAATGAGCAGTTCTTC. This codes for CAITTSAYNEQFF. The rearrangement links TRBV10-3 to TRBJ2-1, with 7 positions matching TRBD2. The germline CDR1 and CDR2 sequences are ENHRY and SYGVKD. The V segment lost 7 bases and the J segment 2 bases; nucleotides outside the gene matches: 2. The CDR3 is 13 residues long.